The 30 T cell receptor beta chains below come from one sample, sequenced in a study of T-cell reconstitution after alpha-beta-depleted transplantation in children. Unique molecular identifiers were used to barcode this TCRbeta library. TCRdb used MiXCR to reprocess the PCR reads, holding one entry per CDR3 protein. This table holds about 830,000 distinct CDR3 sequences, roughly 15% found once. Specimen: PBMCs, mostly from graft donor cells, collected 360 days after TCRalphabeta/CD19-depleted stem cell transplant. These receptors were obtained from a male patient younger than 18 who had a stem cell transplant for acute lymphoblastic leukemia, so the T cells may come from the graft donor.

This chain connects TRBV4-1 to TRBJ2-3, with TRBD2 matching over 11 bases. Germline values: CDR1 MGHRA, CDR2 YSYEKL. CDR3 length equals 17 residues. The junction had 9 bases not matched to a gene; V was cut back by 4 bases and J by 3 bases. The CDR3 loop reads CASSRFGTSGSTDTQYF. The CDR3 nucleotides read TGCGCCAGCAGCCGGTTCGGGACTAGCGGATCTACAGATACGCAGTATTTT.

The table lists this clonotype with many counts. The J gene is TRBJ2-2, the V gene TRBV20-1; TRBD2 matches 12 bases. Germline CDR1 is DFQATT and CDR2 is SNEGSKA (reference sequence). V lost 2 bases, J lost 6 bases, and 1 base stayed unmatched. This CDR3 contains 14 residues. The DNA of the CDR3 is TGCAGTGCTAGACTAGCGGGAGGGCCCGGGGAGCTGTTTTTT. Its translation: CSARLAGGPGELFF.

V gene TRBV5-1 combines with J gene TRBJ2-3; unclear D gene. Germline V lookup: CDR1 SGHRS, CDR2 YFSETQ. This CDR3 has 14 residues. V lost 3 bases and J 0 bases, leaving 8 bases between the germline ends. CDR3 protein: CASSYPSSTDTQYF. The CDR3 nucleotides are TGCGCCAGCAGCTACCCCAGTAGCACAGATACGCAGTATTTT.

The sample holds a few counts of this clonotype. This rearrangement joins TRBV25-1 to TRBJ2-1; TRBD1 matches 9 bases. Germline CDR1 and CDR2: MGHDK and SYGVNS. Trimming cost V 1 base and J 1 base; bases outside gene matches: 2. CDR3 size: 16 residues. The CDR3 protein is CASSESGTGSYNEQFF. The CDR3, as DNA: TGTGCCAGCAGTGAATCCGGGACAGGGTCCTACAATGAGCAGTTCTTC.

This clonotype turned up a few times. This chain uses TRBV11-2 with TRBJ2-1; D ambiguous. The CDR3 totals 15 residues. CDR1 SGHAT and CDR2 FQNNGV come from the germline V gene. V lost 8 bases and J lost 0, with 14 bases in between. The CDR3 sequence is CASRPGWNSYNEQFF. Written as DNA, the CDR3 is TGTGCCAGCCGGCCCGGGTGGAACTCCTACAATGAGCAGTTCTTC.

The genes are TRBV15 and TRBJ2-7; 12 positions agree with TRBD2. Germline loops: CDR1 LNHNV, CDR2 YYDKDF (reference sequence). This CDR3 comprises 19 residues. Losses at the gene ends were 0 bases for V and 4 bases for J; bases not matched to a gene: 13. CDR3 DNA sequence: TGTGCCACCAGCAGAGATGAGGGGCTAGCGGGAGGGGACGCATACGAGCAGTACTTC. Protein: CATSRDEGLAGGDAYEQYF.

CDR3 in DNA: TGTGCCAGCAGCTTAGCCGCACTAGCGGGGTCCTACGAGCAGTACTTC. This gives the protein CASSLAALAGSYEQYF. The chain couples TRBV9 to TRBJ2-7; 10 positions agree with TRBD2. The V and J ends lost 4 bases and 1 base, in that order; junction bases with no gene match: 8. Germline loops: CDR1 SGDLS, CDR2 YYNGEE. The CDR3 has 16 amino acids. Full variable domain (rest looked up from reference TRBV9 and TRBJ2-7): DSGVTQTPKHLITATGQRVTLRCSPRSGDLSVYWYQQSLDQGLQFLIQYYNGEERAKGNILERFSAQQFPDLHSELNLSSLELGDSALYFCASSLAALAGSYEQYFGPGTRLTVT.

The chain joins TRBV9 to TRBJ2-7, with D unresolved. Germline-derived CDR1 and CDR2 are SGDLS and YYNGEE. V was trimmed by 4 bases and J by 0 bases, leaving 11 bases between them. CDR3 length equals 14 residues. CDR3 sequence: CASSYRAHSYEQYF. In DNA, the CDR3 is TGTGCCAGCAGCTATCGGGCACACTCCTACGAGCAGTACTTC.

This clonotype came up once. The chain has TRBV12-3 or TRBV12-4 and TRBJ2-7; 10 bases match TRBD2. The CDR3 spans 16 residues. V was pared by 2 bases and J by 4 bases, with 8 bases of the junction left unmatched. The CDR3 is CASSLSGRAYQYEQYF. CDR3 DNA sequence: TGTGCCAGCAGTTTAAGCGGGAGGGCCTACCAGTACGAGCAGTACTTC.

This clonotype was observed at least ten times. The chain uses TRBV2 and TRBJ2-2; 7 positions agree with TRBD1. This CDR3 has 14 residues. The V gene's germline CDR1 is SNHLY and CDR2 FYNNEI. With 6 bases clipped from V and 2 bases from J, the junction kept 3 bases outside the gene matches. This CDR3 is CASRRDRNTGELFF. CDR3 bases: TGTGCCAGCAGGAGGGACAGAAACACCGGGGAGCTGTTTTTT.

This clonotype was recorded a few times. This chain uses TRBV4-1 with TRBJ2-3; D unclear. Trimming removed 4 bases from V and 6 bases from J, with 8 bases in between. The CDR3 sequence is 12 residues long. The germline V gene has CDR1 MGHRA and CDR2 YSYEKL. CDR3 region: CASSRLLDTQYF. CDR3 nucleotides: TGCGCCAGCAGCCGCCTATTGGATACGCAGTATTTT.

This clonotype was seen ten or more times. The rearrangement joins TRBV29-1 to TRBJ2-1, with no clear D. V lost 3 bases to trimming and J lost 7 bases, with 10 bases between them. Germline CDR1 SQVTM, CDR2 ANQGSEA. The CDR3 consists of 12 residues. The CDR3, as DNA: TGCAGCGTTGACCACGACACGAATGAGCAGTTCTTC. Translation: CSVDHDTNEQFF.

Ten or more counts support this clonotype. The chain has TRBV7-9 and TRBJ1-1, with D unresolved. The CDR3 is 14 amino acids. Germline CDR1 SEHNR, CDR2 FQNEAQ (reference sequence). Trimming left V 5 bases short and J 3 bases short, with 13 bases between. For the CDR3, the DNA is TGTGCCAGCAGCCAAGATAGCGGGTACACTGAAGCTTTCTTT. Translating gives CASSQDSGYTEAFF.

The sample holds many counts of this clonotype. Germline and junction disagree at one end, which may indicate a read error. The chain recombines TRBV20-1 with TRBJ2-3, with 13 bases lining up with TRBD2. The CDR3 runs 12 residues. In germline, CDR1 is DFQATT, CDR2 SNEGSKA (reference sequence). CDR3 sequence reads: CSALTSGGYLDF. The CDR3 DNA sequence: TGCAGTGCTTTGACTAGCGGGGGGTACTTGGATTTT.

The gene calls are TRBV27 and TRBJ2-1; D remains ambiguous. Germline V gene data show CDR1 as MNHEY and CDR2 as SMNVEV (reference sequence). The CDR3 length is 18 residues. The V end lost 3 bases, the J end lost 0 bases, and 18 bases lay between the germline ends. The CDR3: CASSLWWHVKSSYNEQFF. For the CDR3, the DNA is TGTGCCAGCAGTTTGTGGTGGCACGTAAAAAGCTCCTACAATGAGCAGTTCTTC.

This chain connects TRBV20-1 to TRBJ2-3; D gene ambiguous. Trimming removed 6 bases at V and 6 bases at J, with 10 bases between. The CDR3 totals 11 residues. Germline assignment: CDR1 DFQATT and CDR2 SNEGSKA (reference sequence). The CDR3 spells CSAQLPDTQYF. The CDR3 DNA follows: TGCAGTGCCCAATTACCCGATACGCAGTATTTT.

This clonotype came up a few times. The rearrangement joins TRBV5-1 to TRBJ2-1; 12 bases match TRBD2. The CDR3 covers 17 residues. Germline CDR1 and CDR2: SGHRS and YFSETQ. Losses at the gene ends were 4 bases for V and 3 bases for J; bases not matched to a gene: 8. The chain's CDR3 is CASSQTLAGGDYNEQFF. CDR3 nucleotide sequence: TGCGCCAGCAGCCAGACACTAGCGGGAGGCGACTACAATGAGCAGTTCTTC.

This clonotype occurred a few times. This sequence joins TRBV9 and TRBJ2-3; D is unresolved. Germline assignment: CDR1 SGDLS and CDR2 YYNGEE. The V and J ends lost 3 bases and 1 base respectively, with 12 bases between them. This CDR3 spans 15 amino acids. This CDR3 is CASSGSAPRTDTQYF. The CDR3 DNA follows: TGTGCCAGCAGCGGGTCCGCACCGCGCACAGATACGCAGTATTTT.

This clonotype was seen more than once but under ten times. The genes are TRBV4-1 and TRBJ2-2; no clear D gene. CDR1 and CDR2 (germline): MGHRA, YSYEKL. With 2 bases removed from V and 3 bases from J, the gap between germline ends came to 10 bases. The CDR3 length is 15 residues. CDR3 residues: CASSQRVRYTGELFF. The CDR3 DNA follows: TGCGCCAGCAGCCAAAGGGTCAGGTACACCGGGGAGCTGTTTTTT.

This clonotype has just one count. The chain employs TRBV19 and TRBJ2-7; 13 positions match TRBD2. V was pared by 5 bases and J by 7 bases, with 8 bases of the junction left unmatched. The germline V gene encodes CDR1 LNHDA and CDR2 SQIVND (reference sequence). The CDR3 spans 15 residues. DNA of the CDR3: TGTGCCAGTAGTGTACTAGCGGGAGGGCCGCGAGAGCAGTACTTC. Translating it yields CASSVLAGGPREQYF.

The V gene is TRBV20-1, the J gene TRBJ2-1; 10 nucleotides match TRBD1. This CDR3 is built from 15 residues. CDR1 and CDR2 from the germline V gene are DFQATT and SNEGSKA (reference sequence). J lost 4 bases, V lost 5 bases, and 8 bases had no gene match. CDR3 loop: CSAAGTGDAYNEQFF. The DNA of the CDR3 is TGCAGTGCTGCCGGGACAGGGGATGCATACAATGAGCAGTTCTTC.

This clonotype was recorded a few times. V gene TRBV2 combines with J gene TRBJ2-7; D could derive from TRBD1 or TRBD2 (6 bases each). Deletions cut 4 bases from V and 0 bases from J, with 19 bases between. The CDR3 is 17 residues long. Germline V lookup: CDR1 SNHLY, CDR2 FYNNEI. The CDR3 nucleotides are TGTGCCAGCAGTGGGGACCCAACTAGGGGGGACTCCTACGAGCAGTACTTC. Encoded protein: CASSGDPTRGDSYEQYF.

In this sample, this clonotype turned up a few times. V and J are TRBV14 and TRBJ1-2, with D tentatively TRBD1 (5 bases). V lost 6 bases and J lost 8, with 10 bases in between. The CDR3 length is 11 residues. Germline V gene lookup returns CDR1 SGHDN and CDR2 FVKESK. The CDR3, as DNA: TGTGCCAGCAGGGCAGGGATCGGCTACACCTTC. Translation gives CASRAGIGYTF.

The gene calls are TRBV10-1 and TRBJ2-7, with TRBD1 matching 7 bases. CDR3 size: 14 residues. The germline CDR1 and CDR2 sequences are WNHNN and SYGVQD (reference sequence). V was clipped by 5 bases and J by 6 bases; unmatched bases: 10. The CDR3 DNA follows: TGCGCCAGCAGTCCCGGGACAGATCCCCTCGAGCAGTACTTC. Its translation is CASSPGTDPLEQYF.

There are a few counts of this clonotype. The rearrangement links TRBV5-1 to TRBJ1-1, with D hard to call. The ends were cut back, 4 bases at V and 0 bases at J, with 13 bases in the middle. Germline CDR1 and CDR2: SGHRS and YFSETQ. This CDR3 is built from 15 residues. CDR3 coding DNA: TGCGCCAGCAGCGCGAACGCGGGGATGAACACTGAAGCTTTCTTT. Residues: CASSANAGMNTEAFF.

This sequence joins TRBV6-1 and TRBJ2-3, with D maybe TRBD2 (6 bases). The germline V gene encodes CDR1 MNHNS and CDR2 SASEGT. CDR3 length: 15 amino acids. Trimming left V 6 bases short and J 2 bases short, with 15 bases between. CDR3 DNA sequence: TGTGCCAGCAGGCCTCCGGGAGTAACCACAGATACGCAGTATTTT. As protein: CASRPPGVTTDTQYF.

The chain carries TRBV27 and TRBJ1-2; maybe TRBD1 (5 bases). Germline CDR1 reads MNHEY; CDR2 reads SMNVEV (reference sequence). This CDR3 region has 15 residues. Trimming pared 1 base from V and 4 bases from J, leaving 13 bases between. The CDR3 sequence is CASSLYGRARYGYTF. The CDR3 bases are TGTGCCAGCAGTTTATACGGCAGGGCACGCTATGGCTACACCTTC.

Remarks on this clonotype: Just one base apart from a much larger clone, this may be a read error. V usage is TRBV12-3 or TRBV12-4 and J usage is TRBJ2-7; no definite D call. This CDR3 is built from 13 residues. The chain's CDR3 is CASSFGFFYEHYF. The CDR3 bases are TGTGCCAGCAGTTTCGGGTTTTTCTACGAGCATTACTTC.

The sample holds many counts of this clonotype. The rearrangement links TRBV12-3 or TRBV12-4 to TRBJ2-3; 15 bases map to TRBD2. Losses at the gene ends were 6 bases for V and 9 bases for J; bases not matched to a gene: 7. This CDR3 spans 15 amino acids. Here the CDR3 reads CASSPGLAGGGTQYF. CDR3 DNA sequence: TGTGCCAGCAGCCCGGGACTAGCGGGAGGAGGGACGCAGTATTTT.

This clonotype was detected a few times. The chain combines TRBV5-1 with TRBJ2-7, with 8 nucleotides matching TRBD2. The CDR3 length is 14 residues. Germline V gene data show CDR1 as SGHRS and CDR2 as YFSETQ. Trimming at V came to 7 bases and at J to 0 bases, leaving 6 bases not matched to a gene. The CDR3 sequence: CASGEAGDSYEQYF. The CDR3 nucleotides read TGCGCCAGCGGGGAAGCGGGAGACTCCTACGAGCAGTACTTC.